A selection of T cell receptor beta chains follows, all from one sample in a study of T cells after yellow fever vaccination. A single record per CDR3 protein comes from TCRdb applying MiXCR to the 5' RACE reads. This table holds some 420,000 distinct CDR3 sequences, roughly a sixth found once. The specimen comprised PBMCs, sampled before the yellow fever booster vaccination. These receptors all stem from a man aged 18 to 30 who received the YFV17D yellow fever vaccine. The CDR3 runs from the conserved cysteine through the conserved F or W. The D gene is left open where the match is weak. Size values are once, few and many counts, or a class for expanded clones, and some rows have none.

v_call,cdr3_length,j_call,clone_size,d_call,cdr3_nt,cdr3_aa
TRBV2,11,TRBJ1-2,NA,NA,TGTGCCAGCGCCGGGGAATATGGCTACACCTTC,CASAGEYGYTF
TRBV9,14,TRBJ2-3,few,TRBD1,TGTGCCAGCAGCACCTGGACAGGGCTAGATACGCAGTATTTT,CASSTWTGLDTQYF
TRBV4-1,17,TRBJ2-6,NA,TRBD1,TGCGCCAGCAGCCAGGGACAGGGTCTCTCTGGGGCCAACGTCCTGACTTTC,CASSQGQGLSGANVLTF
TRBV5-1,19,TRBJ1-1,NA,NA,TGCGCCAGCAGCTTGGGCGGGGGGGGGACCAGAAATATGAACACTGAAGCTTTCTTT,CASSLGGGGTRNMNTEAFF
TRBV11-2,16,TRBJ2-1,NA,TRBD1,TGTGCCAGCAGCTTAGGGACAGGGGGCGTTTACAATGAGCAGTTCTTC,CASSLGTGGVYNEQFF
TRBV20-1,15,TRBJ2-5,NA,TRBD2,TGCAGTGCTAGAGATTTGCGACTAGCGGAAGAGACCCAGTACTTC,CSARDLRLAEETQYF
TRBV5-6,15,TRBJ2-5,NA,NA,TGTGCCAGCAGCCCCCAGGGGCGGGATGGGGAGACCCAGTACTTC,CASSPQGRDGETQYF
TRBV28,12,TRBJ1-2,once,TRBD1,TGTGCCAGCAGCATTCCGGGACAGGGCTACACCTTC,CASSIPGQGYTF
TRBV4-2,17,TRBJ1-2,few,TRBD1,TGTGCCAGCAGCCAAGAGTCGGGACAGGGGGCGTCCGGGCGTTACACCTTC,CASSQESGQGASGRYTF
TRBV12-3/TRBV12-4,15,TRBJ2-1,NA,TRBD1,TGTGCCAGCAGTCCGCTAGAGACAGGGGGCTATGAGCAGTTCTTC,CASSPLETGGYEQFF
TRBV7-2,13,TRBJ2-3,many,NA,TGTGCCAGCAGCTTAGACAGCACAGATACGCAGTATTTT,CASSLDSTDTQYF
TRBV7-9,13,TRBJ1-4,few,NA,TGTGCCAGCAGCCCGGGACCCTACGAAAAACTGTTTTTT,CASSPGPYEKLFF
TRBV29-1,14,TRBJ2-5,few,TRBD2,TGCAGCGTTGTAGGGACTAGTGTTACGGAGACCCAGTACTTC,CSVVGTSVTETQYF
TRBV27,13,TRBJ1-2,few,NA,TGTGCCAGCAGTGGGGTCGGGGGCTATGGCTACACCTTC,CASSGVGGYGYTF
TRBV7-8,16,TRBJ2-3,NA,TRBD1,TGTGCCAGCAGCCCCAGGACAGGGGGCAACACAGATACGCAGTATTTT,CASSPRTGGNTDTQYF
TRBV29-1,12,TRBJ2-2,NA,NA,TGCAGCGTTGTTGGGGACACCGGGGAGCTGTTTTTT,CSVVGDTGELFF
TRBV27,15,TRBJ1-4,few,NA,TGTGCCAGCAGCCAAGCGAGCCGCCTGAGTGAAAAACTGTTTTTT,CASSQASRLSEKLFF
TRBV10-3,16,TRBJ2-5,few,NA,TGTGCCATCAGTGAGTCGCTTTCGGGGGTCGGTAAGACCCAGTACTTC,CAISESLSGVGKTQYF
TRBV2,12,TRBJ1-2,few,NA,TGTGCCAGCAGTGTCAGGGGTGACGGCTACACCTTC,CASSVRGDGYTF
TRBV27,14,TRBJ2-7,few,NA,TGTGCCAGCAGTTTCGGCCGGGGCGACTACGAGCAGTACTTC,CASSFGRGDYEQYF
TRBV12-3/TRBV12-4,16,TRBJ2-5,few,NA,TGTGCCAGCAGACCCACTCCACCATCAATACAAGAGACCCAGTACTTC,CASRPTPPSIQETQYF
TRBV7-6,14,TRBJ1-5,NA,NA,TGTGCCAGCAGCCGTACTAGTGGCAATCAGCCCCAGCATTTT,CASSRTSGNQPQHF
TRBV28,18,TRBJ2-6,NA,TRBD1,TGTGCCAGCAGTGGCTTAGGGACAGGGTTCTCTGGGGCCAACGTCCTGACTTTC,CASSGLGTGFSGANVLTF
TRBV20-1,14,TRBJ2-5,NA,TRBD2,TGCAGTGTTACGATCGGCGGGGGGGCAGAGACCCAGTACTTC,CSVTIGGGAETQYF
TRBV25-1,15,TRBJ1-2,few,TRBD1,TGTGCCAGCAGTCTTGGGACAGGAACTAACTATGGCTACACCTTC,CASSLGTGTNYGYTF
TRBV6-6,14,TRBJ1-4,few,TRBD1,TGTGCCAGCAGCCCCGGGACAGGATATGAAAAACTGTTTTTT,CASSPGTGYEKLFF
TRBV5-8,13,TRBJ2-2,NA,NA,TGTGCCAGCAGCCGGGACAACTCCGGGGAGCTGTTTTTT,CASSRDNSGELFF
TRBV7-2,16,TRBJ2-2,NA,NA,TGTGCCAGCAGTCCTGCCCCAGGAGACGGTACCGGGGAGCTGTTTTTT,CASSPAPGDGTGELFF
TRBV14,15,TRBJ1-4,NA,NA,TGTTCCAGCAGCCAAGGCTCAGCGACTAATGAAAAACTGTTTTTT,CSSSQGSATNEKLFF
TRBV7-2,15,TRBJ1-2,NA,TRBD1,TGTGCCAGCAGCCTAGAGACAGGGGCGGCGAGGGGCTACACCTTC,CASSLETGAARGYTF
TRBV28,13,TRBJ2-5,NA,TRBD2,TGTGCCAGCGGGACTAGTGCGGGAGAGACCCAGTACTTC,CASGTSAGETQYF
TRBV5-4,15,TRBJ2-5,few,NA,TGTGCCAGCAGCCGGGTAGGAGGGTACCAAGAGACCCAGTACTTC,CASSRVGGYQETQYF
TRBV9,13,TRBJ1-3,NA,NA,TGTGCCAGCAGCGTTCCCCGAGGAAACACCATATATTTT,CASSVPRGNTIYF
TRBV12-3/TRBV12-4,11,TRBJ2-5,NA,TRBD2,TGTGCCAGCAGCCTCACCCGGGAGGTGACTTTC,CASSLTREVTF
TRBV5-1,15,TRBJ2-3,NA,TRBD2,TGCGCCAGCAGCCTACTTGGCGGGGGGGCAGATACGCAGTATTTT,CASSLLGGGADTQYF
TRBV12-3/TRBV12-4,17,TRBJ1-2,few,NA,TGTGCCAGCAGTTCCTCAGGGTCTGGCTGGGGTAACTATGGCTACACCTTC,CASSSSGSGWGNYGYTF
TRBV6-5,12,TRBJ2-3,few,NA,TGTGCCAGCAGGAGCCGCACAGATACGCAGTATTTT,CASRSRTDTQYF
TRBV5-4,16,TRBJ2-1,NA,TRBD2,TGTGCCAGCAGCACGCGGCAAGGGACTACCTACAATGAGCAGTTCTTC,CASSTRQGTTYNEQFF
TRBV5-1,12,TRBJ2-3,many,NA,TGTGCCAGCAGCTTAGCGTCAGATACGCAGTATTTT,CASSLASDTQYF
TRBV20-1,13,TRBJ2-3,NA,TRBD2,TGCAGTGCCGGAGAGCGGGGGACAGATACGCAGTATTTT,CSAGERGTDTQYF
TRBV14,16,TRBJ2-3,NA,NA,TGTGCCAGCAGCCAAGATTGGCTTTCGGGCACAGATACGCAGTATTTT,CASSQDWLSGTDTQYF
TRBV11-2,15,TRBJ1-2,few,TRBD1,TGTGCCAGCAGCGAGACAGGGGCGGCTAGCTATGGCTACACCTTC,CASSETGAASYGYTF
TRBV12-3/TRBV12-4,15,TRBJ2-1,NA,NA,TGTGCCAGCAGTTCACTCTGGGGCGTCTCGGGTGAGCAGTTCTTC,CASSSLWGVSGEQFF
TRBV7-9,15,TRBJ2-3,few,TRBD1,TGTGCCAGCAGCGAAACAGGGGCGGGCTTGGATACGCAGTATTTT,CASSETGAGLDTQYF
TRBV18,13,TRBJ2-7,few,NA,TGTGCCAGCTCACCACCAGGGGAGAACGAGCAGTACTTC,CASSPPGENEQYF
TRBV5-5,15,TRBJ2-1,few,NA,TGTGCCAGCAGTCACAGGGCGAGCTCCTACAATGAGCAGTTCTTC,CASSHRASSYNEQFF
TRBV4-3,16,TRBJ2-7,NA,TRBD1,TGCGCCAGCAGCCAATCTCCGGGACAGGCGACCTACGAGCAGTACTTC,CASSQSPGQATYEQYF
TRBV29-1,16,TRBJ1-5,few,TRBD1,TGCAGCGTTTCCGGGACAGGGGGTAATCCAAATCAGCCCCAGCATTTT,CSVSGTGGNPNQPQHF
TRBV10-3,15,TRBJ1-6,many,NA,TGTGCCATCAGTGAGTCCGGGCCTCCGAATTCACCCCTCCACTTT,CAISESGPPNSPLHF
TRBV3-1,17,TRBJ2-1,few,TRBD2,TGTGCCAGCAGCCCGGCGCGGTTCGGGGGGGACTACAATGAGCAGTTCTTC,CASSPARFGGDYNEQFF
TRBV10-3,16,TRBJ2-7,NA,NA,TGTGCCACCAAGGCCCTAGGGCGGGGCCCGTCGTACGAGCAGTACTTC,CATKALGRGPSYEQYF
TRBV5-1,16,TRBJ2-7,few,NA,TGCGCCAGCAGCTTGCATGTAGGGAGTCGGTCCTACGAGCAGTACTTC,CASSLHVGSRSYEQYF
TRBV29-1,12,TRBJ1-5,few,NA,TGCAGCGTGGCGGACGTAGGACAGCCCCAGCATTTT,CSVADVGQPQHF
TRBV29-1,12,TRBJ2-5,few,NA,TGCAGCGTTGATTTTGGGGAAGAGACCCAGTACTTC,CSVDFGEETQYF
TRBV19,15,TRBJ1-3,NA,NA,TGTGCCAGTAGTAAGGCTCGGAGCTCTGGAAACACCATATATTTT,CASSKARSSGNTIYF
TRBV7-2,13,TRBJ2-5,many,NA,TGTGCCAGCAGCTTAGTAAGGAAAGAGACCCAGTACTTC,CASSLVRKETQYF
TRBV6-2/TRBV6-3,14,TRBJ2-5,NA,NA,TGTGCCAGCAGTTACTCAGGGCGAGAGGAGACCCAGTACTTC,CASSYSGREETQYF